Sequencing of this TCR beta chain was carried out in a study of cytomegalovirus exposure and HLA in healthy donors. Both 60 Vbeta primers and 13 Jbeta primers went into the PCR. TCRdb's copy holds only in-frame clones and misses some; the assay was immunoSEQ multiplex PCR. The data contain fewer than 200,000 clones, around three quarters of them seen just once; the ten biggest clones take up about 2%. V was clipped by 2 bases and J by 5 bases; unmatched bases: 4. The CDR3 has 13 amino acids. CDR1 is SQVTM and CDR2 is ANQGSEA in the germline V gene. The material sequenced was PBMCs. V is TRBV29-1 and J is TRBJ2-5; 8 bases fit TRBD1. This TCR was recovered from a man aged 35-49 years in good health and CMV-seronegative. The CDR3 region has the DNA TGCAGCGTTGAACAGGGGGCCGGTGAGACCCAGTACTTC. Amino acids: CSVEQGAGETQYF.